This T cell receptor beta chain was found in a study of neoadjuvant anti-PD-1 for oral cavity cancer. Broader study findings: Non-responders to neoadjuvant nivolumab had significantly more clonal PBMC T cells than responders. Pretreatment Treg/Th17 ratio correlated inversely with post-treatment tumor clonality.

V was shortened by 1 base and J by 2 bases, with 11 bases between the two germline ends. The germline V gene encodes CDR1 LNHNV and CDR2 YYDKDF (reference sequence). The CDR3 has 15 residues. Sequencing used immunoSEQ multiplex PCR; TCRdb keeps in-frame clones, though not all of them. The sample contains around 34,000 clones, 80% to 90% of which appear only once. Concerning this clone itself: Its target is not known.

The V and J genes are TRBV15 and TRBJ1-1, with D possibly being TRBD1 (5 bases). The sample consisted of PBMCs, taken before nivolumab (anti-PD-1) treatment. This receptor was taken from a person aged 35 to 85 with oral cavity squamous cell carcinoma. Here the CDR3 reads CATSRVARANTEAFF. The CDR3 DNA reads TGTGCCACCAGCAGAGTGGCCAGGGCTAACACTGAAGCTTTCTTT.